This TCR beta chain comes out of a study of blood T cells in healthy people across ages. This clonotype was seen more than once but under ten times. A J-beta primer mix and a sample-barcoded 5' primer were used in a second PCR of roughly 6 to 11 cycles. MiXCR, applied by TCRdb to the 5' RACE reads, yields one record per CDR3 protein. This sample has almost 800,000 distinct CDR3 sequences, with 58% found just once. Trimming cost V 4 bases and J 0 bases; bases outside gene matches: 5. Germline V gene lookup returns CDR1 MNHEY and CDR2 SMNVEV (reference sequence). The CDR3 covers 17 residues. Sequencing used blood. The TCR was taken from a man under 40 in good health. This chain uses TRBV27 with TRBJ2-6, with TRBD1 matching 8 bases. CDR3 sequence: CASSWTGTTSGANVLTF. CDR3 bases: TGTGCCAGCAGTTGGACAGGGACAACCTCTGGGGCCAACGTCCTGACTTTC.